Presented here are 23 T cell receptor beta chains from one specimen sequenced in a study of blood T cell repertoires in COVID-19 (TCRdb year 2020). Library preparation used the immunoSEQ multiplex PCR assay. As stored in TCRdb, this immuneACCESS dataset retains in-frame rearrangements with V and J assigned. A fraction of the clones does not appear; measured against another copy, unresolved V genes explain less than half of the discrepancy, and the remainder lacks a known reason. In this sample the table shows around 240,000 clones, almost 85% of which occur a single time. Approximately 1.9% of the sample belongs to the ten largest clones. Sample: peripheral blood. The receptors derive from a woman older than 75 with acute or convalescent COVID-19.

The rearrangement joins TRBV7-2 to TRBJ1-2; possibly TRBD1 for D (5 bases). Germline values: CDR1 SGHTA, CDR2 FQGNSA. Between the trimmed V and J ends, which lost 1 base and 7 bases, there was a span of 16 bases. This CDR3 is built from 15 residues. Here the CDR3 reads CASSLDGGPRLGYTF. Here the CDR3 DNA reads TGTGCCAGCAGCTTAGACGGGGGTCCACGGCTTGGCTACACCTTC.

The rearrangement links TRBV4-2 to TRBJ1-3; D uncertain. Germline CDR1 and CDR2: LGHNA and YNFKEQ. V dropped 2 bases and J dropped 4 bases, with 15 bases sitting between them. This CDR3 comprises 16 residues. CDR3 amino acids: CASSQRTTGEGNTIYF. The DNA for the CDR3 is TGTGCCAGCAGCCAAAGAACAACCGGAGAAGGAAACACCATATATTTT.

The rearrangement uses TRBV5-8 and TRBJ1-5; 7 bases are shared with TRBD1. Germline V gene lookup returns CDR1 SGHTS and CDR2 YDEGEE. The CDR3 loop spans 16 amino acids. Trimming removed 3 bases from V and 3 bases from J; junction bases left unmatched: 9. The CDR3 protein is CASSSRTGSPNQPQHF. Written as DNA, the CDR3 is TGTGCCAGCAGCTCGAGGACAGGCTCCCCCAATCAGCCCCAGCATTTT.

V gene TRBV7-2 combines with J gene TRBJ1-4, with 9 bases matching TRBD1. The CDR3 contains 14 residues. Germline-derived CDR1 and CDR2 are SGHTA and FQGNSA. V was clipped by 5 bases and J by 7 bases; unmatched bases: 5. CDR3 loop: CASSQDRGSEKLFF. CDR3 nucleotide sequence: TGTGCCAGCAGCCAAGACAGGGGGAGTGAAAAACTGTTTTTT.

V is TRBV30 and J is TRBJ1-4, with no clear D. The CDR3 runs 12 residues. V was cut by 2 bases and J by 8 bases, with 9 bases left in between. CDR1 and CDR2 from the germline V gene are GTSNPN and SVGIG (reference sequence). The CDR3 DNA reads TGTGCCTGGAGTCCCCTGAGGGAAAAACTGTTTTTT. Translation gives CAWSPLREKLFF.

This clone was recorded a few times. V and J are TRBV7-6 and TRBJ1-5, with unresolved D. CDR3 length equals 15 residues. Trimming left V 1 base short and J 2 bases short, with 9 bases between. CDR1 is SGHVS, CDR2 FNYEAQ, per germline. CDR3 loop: CASSLGADGNQPQHF. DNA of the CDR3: TGTGCCAGCAGCTTAGGGGCCGATGGCAATCAGCCCCAGCATTTT.

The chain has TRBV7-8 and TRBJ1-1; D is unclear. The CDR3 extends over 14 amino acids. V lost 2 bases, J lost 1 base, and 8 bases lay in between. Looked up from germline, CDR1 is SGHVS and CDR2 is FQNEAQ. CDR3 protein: CASSLLTGNTEAFF. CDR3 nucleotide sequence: TGTGCCAGCAGCTTACTCACCGGGAACACTGAAGCTTTCTTT.

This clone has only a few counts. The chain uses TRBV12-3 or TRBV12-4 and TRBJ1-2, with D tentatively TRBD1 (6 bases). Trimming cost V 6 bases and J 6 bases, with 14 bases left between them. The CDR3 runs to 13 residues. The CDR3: CASSLTGSNGYTF. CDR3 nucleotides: TGTGCCAGCAGCCTAACAGGGTCTAATGGCTACACCTTC.

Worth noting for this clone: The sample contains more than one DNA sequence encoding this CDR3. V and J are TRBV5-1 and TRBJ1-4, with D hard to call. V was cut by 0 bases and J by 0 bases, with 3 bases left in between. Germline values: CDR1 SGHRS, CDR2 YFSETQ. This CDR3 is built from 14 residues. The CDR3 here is CASSLAATNEKLFF. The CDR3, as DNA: TGCGCCAGCAGCTTGGCTGCAACTAATGAAAAACTGTTTTTT.

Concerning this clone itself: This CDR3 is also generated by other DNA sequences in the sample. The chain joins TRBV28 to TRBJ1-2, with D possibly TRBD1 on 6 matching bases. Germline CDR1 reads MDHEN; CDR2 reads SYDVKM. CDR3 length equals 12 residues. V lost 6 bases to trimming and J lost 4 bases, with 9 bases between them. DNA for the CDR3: TGTGCCAGCAGCCTCAGGGGCTATGGCTACACCTTC. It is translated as CASSLRGYGYTF.

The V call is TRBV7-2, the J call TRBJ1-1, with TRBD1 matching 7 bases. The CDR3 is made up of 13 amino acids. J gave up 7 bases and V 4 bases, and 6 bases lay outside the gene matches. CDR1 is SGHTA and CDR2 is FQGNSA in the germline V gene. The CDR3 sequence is CASSSRQGIEAFF. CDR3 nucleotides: TGTGCCAGCAGCTCACGACAGGGTATTGAAGCTTTCTTT.

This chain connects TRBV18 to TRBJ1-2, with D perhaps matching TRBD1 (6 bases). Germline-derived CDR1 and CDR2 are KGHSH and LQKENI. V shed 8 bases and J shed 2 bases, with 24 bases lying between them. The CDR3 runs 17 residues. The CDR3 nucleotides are TGTGCCAGCCTTAAGACAGGAATTGTTAGCGGGAACTATGGCTACACCTTC. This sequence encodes CASLKTGIVSGNYGYTF.

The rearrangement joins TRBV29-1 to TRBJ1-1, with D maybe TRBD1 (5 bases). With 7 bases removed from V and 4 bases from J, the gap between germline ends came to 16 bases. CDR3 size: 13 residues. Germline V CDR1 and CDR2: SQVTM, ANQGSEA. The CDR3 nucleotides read TGCAGCGCGTCAGTACAGGAGGGCACTGAAGCTTTCTTT. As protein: CSASVQEGTEAFF. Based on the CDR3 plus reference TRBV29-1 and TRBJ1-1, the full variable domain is SAVISQKPSRDICQRGTSLTIQCQVDSQVTMMFWYRQQPGQSLTLIATANQGSEATYESGFVIDKFPISRPNLTFSTLTVSNMSPEDSSIYLCSASVQEGTEAFFGQGTRLTVV.

CDR3 in amino acids: CASSLGTTSTDTQYF. Here the CDR3 DNA reads TGTGCCAGCAGCTTAGGGACTACTAGCACAGATACGCAGTATTTT. The chain couples TRBV7-6 to TRBJ2-3; a possible D gene is TRBD2 (6 bases). This CDR3 spans 15 amino acids. Germline V gene lookup returns CDR1 SGHVS and CDR2 FNYEAQ. V was shortened by 1 base and J by 0 bases, with 8 bases between the two germline ends.

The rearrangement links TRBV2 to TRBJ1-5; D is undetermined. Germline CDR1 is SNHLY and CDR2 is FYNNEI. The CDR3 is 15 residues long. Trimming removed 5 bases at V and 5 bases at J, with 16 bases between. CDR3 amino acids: CASSRTALGDQPQHF. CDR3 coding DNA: TGTGCCAGCAGTCGTACAGCACTGGGCGATCAGCCCCAGCATTTT.

Here the CDR3 DNA reads TGTGCCAGCAGCTCGGCGGGACTAGTCTCACCTAGCCAAAACATTCAGTACTTC. As protein: CASSSAGLVSPSQNIQYF. The chain combines TRBV7-2 with TRBJ2-4, with 8 bases lining up with TRBD2. Germline assignment: CDR1 SGHTA and CDR2 FQGNSA. Losses at the gene ends were 4 bases for V and 5 bases for J; bases not matched to a gene: 16. This CDR3 comprises 18 residues.

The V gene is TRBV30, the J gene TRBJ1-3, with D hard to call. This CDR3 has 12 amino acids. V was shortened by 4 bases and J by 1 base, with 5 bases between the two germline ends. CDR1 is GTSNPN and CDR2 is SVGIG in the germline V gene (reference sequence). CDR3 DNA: TGTGCCTGGACGCGTTCTGGAAACACCATATATTTT. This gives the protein CAWTRSGNTIYF. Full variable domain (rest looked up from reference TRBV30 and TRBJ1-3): SQTIHQWPATLVQPVGSPLSLECTVEGTSNPNLYWYRQAAGRGLQLLFYSVGIGQISSEVPQNLSASRPQDRQFILSSKKLLLSDSGFYLCAWTRSGNTIYFGEGSWLTVV.

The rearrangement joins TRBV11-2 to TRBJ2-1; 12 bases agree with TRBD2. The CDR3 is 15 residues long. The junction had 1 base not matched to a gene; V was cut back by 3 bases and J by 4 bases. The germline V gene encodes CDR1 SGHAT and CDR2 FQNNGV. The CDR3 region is CASSFTSGGYNEQFF. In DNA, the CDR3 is TGTGCCAGCAGCTTCACTAGCGGGGGGTACAATGAGCAGTTCTTC.

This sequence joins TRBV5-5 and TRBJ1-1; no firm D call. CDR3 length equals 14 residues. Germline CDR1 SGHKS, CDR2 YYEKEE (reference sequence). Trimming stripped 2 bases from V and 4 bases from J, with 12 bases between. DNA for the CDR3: TGTGCCAGCAGCTTCGAGAGGGTTGGCACTGAAGCTTTCTTT. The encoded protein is CASSFERVGTEAFF.

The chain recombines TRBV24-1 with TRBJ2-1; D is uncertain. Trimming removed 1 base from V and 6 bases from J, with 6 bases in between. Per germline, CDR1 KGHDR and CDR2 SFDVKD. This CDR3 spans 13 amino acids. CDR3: CATSDLLGNEQFF. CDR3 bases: TGTGCCACCAGTGATTTACTCGGCAATGAGCAGTTCTTC.

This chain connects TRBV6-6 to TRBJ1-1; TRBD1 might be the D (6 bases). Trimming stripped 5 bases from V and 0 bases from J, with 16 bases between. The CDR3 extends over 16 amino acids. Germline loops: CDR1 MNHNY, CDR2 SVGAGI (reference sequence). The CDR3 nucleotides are TGTGCCAGCAGTGCGACAGGACGAAGGATGAACACTGAAGCTTTCTTT. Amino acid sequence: CASSATGRRMNTEAFF.

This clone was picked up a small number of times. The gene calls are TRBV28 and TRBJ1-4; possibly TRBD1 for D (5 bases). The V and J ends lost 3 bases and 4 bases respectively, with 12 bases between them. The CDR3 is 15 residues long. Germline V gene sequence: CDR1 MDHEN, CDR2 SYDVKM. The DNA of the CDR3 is TGTGCCAGCAGTTTGAACCAGGGAAATAATGAAAAACTGTTTTTT. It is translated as CASSLNQGNNEKLFF.

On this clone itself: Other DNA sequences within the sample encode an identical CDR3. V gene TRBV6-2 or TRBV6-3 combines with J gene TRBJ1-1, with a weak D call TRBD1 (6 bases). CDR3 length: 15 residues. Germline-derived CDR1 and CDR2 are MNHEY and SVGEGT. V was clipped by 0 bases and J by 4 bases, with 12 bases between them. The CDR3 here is CASSYSGRRGTEAFF. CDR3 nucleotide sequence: TGTGCCAGCAGTTACTCCGGCCGCAGGGGCACTGAAGCTTTCTTT.